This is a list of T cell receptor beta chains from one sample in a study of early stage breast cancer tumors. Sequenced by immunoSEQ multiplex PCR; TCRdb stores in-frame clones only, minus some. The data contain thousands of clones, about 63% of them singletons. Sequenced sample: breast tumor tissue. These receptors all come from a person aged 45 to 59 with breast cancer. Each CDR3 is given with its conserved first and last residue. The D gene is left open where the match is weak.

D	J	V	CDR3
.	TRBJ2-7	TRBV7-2	CASSSEGRTYEQYF
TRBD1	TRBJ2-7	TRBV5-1	CASSFRDRLTYEQYF
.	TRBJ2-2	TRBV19	CASSIGGTNTGELFF
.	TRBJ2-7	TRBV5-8	CASSLAYEQYF
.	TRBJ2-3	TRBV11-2	CASSLDQADTQYF
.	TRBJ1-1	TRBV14	CASSPLAGKGTEAFF
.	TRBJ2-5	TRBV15	CATAAALQETQYF
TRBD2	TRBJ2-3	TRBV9	CASAGGGTDTQYF
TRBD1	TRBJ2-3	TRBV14	CASSQGTGVTDTQYF
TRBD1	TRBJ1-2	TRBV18	CASSPGTGHGGYTF
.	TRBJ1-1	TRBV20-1	CSARQSGKAFF
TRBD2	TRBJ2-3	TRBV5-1	CASSLGTSGRARTDTQYF
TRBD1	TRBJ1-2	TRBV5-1	CASSLGDRNYGYTF
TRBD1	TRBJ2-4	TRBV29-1	CSVLTGTENIQYF
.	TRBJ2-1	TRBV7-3	CASSLGPSSYNEQFF
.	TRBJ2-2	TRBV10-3	CAISLTGELFF
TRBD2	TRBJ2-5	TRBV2	CASSEGLAGETQYF
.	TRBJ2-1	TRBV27	CASRRTDPYNEQFF
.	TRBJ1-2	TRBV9	CASSVGTVNYGYTF
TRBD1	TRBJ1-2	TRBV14	CASSQGQGIYGYTF
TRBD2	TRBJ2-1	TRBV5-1	CASSLGPAGEESEQFF
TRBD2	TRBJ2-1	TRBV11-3	CASSLAGGPYNEQFF
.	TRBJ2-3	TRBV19	CASSMGVRTDTQYF
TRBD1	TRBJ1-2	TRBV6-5	CASSGTGDYGYTF
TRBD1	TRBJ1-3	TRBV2	CASSYRGKGNTIYF
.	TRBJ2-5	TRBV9	CASSPEGGWETQYF
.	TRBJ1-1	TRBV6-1	CASSETRGWGTEAFF
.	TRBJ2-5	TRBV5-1	CASREGVSGETQYF
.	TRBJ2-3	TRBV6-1	CASRGNGTDTQYF